This TCR beta chain was documented in a study of blood T cells in healthy people across ages. Primers used in a second PCR of roughly 6 to 12 cycles were a sample-barcoded 5' primer and a J-beta primer mix. MiXCR was run by TCRdb on the 5' RACE reads, yielding one entry per CDR3 protein. The profile shows roughly 1.5 million distinct CDR3 sequences, roughly 43% of them singletons. V was clipped by 5 bases and J by 3 bases, with 11 bases between them. This CDR3 region has 13 residues. From germline, CDR1 is MNHEY and CDR2 SVGAGI. The specimen sequenced was blood. The origin of this receptor is a woman between 18 and 29 years old in good health. This sequence joins TRBV6-5 and TRBJ2-7, with D perhaps being TRBD1 or TRBD2 (5 bases each). As DNA, the CDR3 is TGTGCCAGCAGTGACGGGGCTAACTACGAGCAGTACTTC. This sequence encodes CASSDGANYEQYF.